The clone carrying this T cell receptor beta chain was detected a few times. V was pared by 1 base and J by 7 bases, with 10 bases between. This CDR3 is built from 13 residues. CDR1 is MNHEY and CDR2 is SMNVEV in the germline V gene (reference sequence). Every one of the patients relapsed after autologous stem cell transplantation (brentuximab vedotin exposure was variable). The assay was immunoSEQ multiplex PCR, and TCRdb's table has in-frame clones only and misses some. The table lists approximately 44,000 clones, 70% to 80% of them singletons. This record comes from a study of PD-1 blockade in classical Hodgkin lymphoma.

This chain joins TRBV27 and TRBJ1-1, with D tentatively TRBD1 (6 bases). Sequenced here: peripheral blood mononuclear cells (PBMCs), sampled at baseline. The TCR was taken from a human donor with classical Hodgkin lymphoma. The CDR3 coding sequence is TGTGCCAGCAGTTTATGGGGGCCTGGTGAAGCTTTCTTT. Translation: CASSLWGPGEAFF.